A selection of T cell receptor beta chains follows, all from one sample in a study of blood T cell repertoires in COVID-19. Generated by immunoSEQ multiplex PCR, the TCRdb table keeps only in-frame clones and is missing some. This repertoire shows some 300,000 clones, nearly 90% found once; its top ten account for less than 3%. Sequenced sample: PBMCs or T cells enriched from blood (not recorded which). These receptors all come from a woman between 45 and 60 years old who had been exposed to COVID-19. CDR3s include the opening cysteine and the closing phenylalanine or tryptophan. D genes are given only for firm matches. Only part of the rows carry a size: once, few, many, or a class if the clone is expanded.

cdr3_length	clone_size	v_call	d_call	j_call	cdr3_aa	cdr3_nt
14	NA	TRBV7-2	TRBD1	TRBJ1-1	CASSPQGADTEAFF	TGTGCCAGCAGCCCGCAGGGGGCCGACACTGAAGCTTTCTTT
15	NA	TRBV6-5	TRBD1	TRBJ1-2	CASSPDRGLHYGYTF	TGTGCCAGCAGTCCCGACAGGGGACTTCACTATGGCTACACCTTC
15	NA	TRBV3-1/TRBV3-2	NA	TRBJ2-7	CASSQEAGAPYEQYF	TGTGCCAGCAGCCAAGAGGCGGGGGCCCCCTACGAGCAGTACTTC
12	NA	TRBV28	NA	TRBJ1-1	CASSNREGRAFF	TGTGCCAGCAGTAACAGGGAGGGGAGGGCTTTCTTT
15	once	TRBV7-9	TRBD1	TRBJ2-1	CASSQTGGRYNEQFF	TGTGCCAGCAGCCAAACAGGGGGCAGGTACAATGAGCAGTTCTTC
16	NA	TRBV23-1	TRBD1	TRBJ2-4	CARPNRMGQGRNIQYF	TGCGCCAGACCAAATCGCATGGGACAGGGAAGAAACATTCAGTACTTC
16	once	TRBV19	NA	TRBJ1-6	CASSERESSYNSPLHF	TGTGCCAGTAGTGAGCGGGAGAGCTCCTATAATTCACCCCTCCACTTT
13	NA	TRBV28	TRBD1	TRBJ1-2	CASSLTGGNGYTF	TGTGCCAGCAGTTTAACAGGGGGAAATGGCTACACCTTC
8	NA	TRBV23-1	NA	TRBJ1-2	CGAMGYTF	TGCGGGGCTATGGGCTACACCTTC
16	NA	TRBV3-1/TRBV3-2	TRBD1	TRBJ1-2	CASSQYTGALSYGYTF	TGTGCCAGCAGCCAATACACAGGGGCCCTATCGTATGGCTACACCTTC
15	once	TRBV25-1	NA	TRBJ1-2	CASSDSGTYNYGYTF	TGTGCCAGCAGTGATTCTGGCACATATAACTATGGCTACACCTTC
15	NA	TRBV20-1	TRBD2	TRBJ2-7	CSASFSPGGYYEQYF	TGCAGTGCTAGTTTTAGTCCGGGAGGGTACTACGAGCAGTACTTC